Here is one T cell receptor (beta chain) with its context. Its target is not known. cDNA prepared by RNA extraction and subsequent reverse transcription served as the template for sequencing. Profiling relied on immunoSEQ multiplex PCR, and the TCRdb table lists in-frame clones only, not all of them. Here the sample spans about 220,000 clones, about 58% being singletons. This specimen comes from a study of CD8+ T cells in alopecia areata. Study observations and caveats: Normal scalp showed lower clonality than lesional scalp, especially alopecia totalis/universalis.

Germline V gene data show CDR1 as SGDLS and CDR2 as YYNGEE. The V gene end was trimmed by 3 bases and the J gene end by 4 bases; junction bases not matched to a gene: 1. This CDR3 has 15 residues. Treatment: oral pan-JAK inhibitor, 5-10 mg twice daily. From alopecia areata patients, lesional scalp punch biopsies and peripheral blood were collected. The chain couples TRBV9 to TRBJ2-5, with 15 bases that match TRBD2. Sample: CD4+ T cells sorted from blood, taken at week 4, from a patient treated with tofacitinib. The receptor was derived from a human donor with alopecia areata. CDR3 sequence (DNA): TGTGCCAGCAGCGCGGGACTAGCGGGGGGAGAGACCCAGTACTTC. It encodes CASSAGLAGGETQYF. Complete variable domain (other parts from reference TRBV9 and TRBJ2-5): DSGVTQTPKHLITATGQRVTLRCSPRSGDLSVYWYQQSLDQGLQFLIQYYNGEERAKGNILERFSAQQFPDLHSELNLSSLELGDSALYFCASSAGLAGGETQYFGPGTRLLVL.